The TCR beta chain described here comes from a study of blood T cell repertoires in COVID-19. For the study at large: In each case, the material was cDNA or gDNA derived from T cells, B-cell-depleted T cells, or PBMCs.

From germline, CDR1 is SQVTM and CDR2 ANQGSEA. V shed 5 bases and J shed 4 bases, with 14 bases lying between them. The length of the CDR3 is 13 residues. This clone occurred many times. TCRdb keeps only in-frame clones here, not all; method: immunoSEQ multiplex PCR. The table has roughly 200,000 clones, around nine tenths seen once. This sequence joins TRBV29-1 and TRBJ2-5; D uncertain. Sequencing was carried out using peripheral blood. The receptor was isolated from a man in his 60s who had recovered from COVID-19. CDR3 protein: CSVFWWARETQYF. CDR3 sequence (DNA): TGCAGCGTTTTTTGGTGGGCAAGAGAGACCCAGTACTTC.